This entry features one TCR beta chain sequence. The data stem from a study of blood T cells in healthy people across ages. The V gene's germline CDR1 is MNHEY and CDR2 SVGEGT. The V and J ends lost 6 bases and 0 bases respectively, with 9 bases between them. The CDR3 is made up of 13 amino acids. Then a second PCR, running roughly 7 to 11 cycles, was carried out with a sample-barcoded 5' primer and a J-beta primer mix. One entry per CDR3 protein results from TCRdb running MiXCR on the 5' RACE reads. The sample carries 1,300,000 or so distinct CDR3 sequences, 55% to 75% recorded once. This TCR derives from a man younger than 35 in good health. Specimen: blood. The chain has TRBV6-2 or TRBV6-3 and TRBJ2-7, with D uncertain. The CDR3 protein is CASRIRSSYEQYF. The CDR3 DNA reads as TGTGCCAGCAGGATACGGTCCTCCTACGAGCAGTACTTC.